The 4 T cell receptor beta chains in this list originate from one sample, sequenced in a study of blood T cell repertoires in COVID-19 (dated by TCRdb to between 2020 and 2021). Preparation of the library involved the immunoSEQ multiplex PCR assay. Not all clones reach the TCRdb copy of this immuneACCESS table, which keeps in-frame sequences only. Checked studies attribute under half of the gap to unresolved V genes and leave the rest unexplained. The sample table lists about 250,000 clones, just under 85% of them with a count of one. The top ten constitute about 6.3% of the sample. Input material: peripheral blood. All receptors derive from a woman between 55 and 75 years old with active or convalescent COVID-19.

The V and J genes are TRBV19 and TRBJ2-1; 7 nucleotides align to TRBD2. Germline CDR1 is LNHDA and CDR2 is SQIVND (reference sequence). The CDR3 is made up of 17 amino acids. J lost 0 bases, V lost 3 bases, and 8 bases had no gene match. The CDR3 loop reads CASSILGAGPSYNEQFF. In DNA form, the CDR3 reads TGTGCCAGTAGTATTTTAGGAGCGGGACCCTCCTACAATGAGCAGTTCTTC.

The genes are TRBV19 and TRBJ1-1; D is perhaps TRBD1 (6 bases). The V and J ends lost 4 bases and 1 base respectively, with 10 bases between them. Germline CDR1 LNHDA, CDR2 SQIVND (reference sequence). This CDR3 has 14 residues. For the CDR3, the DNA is TGTGCCAGTAGTACGGGACACCCGAACACTGAAGCTTTCTTT. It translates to CASSTGHPNTEAFF.

This CDR3 reads CASSLRSGNTGELFF. The CDR3 coding sequence is TGCGCCAGCAGTTTGCGTAGCGGGAACACCGGGGAGCTGTTTTTT. The rearrangement uses TRBV10-1 and TRBJ2-2; a weak D match, TRBD2 (6 bases). V was clipped by 5 bases and J by 1 base, with 11 bases between them. This CDR3 region has 15 residues. The germline gives CDR1 WNHNN, CDR2 SYGVQD (reference sequence).

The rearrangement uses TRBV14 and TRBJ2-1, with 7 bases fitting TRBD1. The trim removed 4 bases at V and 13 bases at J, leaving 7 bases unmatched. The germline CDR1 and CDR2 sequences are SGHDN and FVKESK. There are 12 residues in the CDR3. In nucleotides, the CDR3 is TGTGCCAGCAGCCCCGACAGGGCCTCCCAGTTCTTC. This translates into CASSPDRASQFF.